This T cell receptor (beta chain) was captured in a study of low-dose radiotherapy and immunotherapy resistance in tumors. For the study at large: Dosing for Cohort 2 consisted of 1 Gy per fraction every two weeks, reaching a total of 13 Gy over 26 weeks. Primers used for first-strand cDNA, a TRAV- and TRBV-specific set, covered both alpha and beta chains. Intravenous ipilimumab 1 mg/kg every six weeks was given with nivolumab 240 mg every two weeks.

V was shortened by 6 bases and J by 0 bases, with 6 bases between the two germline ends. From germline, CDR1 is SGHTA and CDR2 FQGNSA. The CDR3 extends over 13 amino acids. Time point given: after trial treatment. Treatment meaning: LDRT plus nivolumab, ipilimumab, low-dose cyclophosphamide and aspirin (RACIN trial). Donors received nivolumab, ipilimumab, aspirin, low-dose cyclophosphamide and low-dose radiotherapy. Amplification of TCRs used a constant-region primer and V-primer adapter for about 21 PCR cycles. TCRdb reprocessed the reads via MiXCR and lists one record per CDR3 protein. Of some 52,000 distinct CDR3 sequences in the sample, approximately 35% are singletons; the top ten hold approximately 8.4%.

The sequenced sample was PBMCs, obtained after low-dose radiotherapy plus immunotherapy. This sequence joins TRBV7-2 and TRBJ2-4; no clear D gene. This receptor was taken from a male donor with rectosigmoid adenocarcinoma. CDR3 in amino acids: CASSYQAKNIQYF. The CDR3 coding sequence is TGTGCCAGCAGTTACCAAGCCAAAAACATTCAGTACTTC.